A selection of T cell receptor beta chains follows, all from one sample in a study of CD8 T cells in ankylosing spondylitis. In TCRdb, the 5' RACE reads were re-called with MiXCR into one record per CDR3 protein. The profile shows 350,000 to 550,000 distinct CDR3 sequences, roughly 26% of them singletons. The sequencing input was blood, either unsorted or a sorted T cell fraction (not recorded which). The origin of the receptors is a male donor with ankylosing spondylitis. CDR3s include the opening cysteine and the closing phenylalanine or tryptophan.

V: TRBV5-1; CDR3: CASSGGSLAKNIQYF
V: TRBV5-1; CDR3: CASSLDGGSDNEQFF
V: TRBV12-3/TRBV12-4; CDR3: CASQLAANTGELFF
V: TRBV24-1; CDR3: CATSDSDPSGVFEQYF
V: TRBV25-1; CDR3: CASSSTRERNEKLFF
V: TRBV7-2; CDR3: CASSLVPGGSYNEQFF
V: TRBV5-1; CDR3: CASSRSLSGNTIYF
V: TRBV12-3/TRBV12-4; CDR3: CASSPLLGAVYGYTF
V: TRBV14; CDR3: CASSQVIRGYEQYF
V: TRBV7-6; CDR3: CASSLGTASGNTIYF
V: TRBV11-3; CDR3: CASSSGRSSYNEQFF
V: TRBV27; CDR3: CASRVAALNTEAFF
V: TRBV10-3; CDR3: CAIRAAEAEAFF
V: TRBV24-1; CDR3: CATRAGARETQYF
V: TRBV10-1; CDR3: CASSLTGKYNEQFF
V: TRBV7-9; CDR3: CASSLGMDASYEQYF